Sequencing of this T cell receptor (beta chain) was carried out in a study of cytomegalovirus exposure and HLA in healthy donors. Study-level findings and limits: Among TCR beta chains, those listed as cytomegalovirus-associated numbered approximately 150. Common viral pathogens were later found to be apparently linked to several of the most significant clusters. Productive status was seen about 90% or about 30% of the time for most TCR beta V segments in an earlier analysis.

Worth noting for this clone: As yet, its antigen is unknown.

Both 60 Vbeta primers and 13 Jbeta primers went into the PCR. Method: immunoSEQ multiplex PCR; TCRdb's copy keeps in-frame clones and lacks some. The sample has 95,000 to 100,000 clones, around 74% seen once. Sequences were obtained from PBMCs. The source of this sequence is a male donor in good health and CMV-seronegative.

In nucleotides, the CDR3 is TGCAGCTTGGGACTAGCGGGAGATACGCAGTATTTT. Translation: CSLGLAGDTQYF. V usage is TRBV29-1 and J usage is TRBJ2-3; 12 positions agree with TRBD2. Trimming at V came to 8 bases and at J to 5 bases, leaving 2 bases not matched to a gene. The germline V gene encodes CDR1 SQVTM and CDR2 ANQGSEA. The CDR3 has 12 amino acids.